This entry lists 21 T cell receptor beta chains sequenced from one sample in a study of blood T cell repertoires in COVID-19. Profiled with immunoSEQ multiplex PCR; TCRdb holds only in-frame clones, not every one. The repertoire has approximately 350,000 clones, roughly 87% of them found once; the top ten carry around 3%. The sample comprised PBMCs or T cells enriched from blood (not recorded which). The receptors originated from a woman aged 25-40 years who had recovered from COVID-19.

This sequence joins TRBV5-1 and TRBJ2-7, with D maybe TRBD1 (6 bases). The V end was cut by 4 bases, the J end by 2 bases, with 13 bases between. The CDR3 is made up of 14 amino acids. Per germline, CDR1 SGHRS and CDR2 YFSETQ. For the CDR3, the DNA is TGCGCCAGCAGCGAATCCGACAGGCCCTACGAGCAGTACTTC. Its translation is CASSESDRPYEQYF.

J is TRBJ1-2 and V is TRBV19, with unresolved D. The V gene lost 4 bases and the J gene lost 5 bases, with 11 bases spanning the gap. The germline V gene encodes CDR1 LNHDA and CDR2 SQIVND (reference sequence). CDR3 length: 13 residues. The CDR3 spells CASSTPPGYGYTF. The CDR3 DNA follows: TGTGCCAGTAGTACACCACCGGGGTATGGCTACACCTTC.

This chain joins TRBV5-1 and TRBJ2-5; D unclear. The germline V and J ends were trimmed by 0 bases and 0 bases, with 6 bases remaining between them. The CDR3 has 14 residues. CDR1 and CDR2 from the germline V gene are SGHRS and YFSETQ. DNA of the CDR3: TGCGCCAGCAGCTTGGGTCCCAACCAAGAGACCCAGTACTTC. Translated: CASSLGPNQETQYF. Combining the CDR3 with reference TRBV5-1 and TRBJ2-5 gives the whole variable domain KAGVTQTPRYLIKTRGQQVTLSCSPISGHRSVSWYQQTPGQGLQFLFEYFSETQRNKGNFPGRFSGRQFSNSRSEMNVSTLELGDSALYLCASSLGPNQETQYFGPGTRLLVL.

The DNA of the CDR3 is TGTGCCAGCAGGAAAAGCGGGAGTCGCTACGAGCAGTACTTC. Translation gives CASRKSGSRYEQYF. The genes are TRBV28 and TRBJ2-7, with 8 positions matching TRBD2. The CDR3 length is 14 residues. V was clipped by 6 bases and J by 3 bases; unmatched bases: 7. Germline lookup yields CDR1 MDHEN and CDR2 SYDVKM.

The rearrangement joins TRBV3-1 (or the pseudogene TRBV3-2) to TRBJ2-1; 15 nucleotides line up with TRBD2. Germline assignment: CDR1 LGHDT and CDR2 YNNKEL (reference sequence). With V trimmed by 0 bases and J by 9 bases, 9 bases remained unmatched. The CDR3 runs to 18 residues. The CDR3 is CASSQDWTSGGARTEQFF. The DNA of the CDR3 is TGTGCCAGCAGCCAAGATTGGACTAGCGGGGGGGCAAGAACTGAGCAGTTCTTC.

The CDR3 is CASSLGGGRGFGELFF. DNA for the CDR3: TGTGCCAGCAGCTTAGGTGGCGGGCGGGGGTTCGGGGAGCTGTTTTTT. This rearrangement joins TRBV7-8 to TRBJ2-2; 7 bases align to TRBD2. This CDR3 region has 16 residues. From germline, CDR1 is SGHVS and CDR2 FQNEAQ. The V gene end was trimmed by 1 base and the J gene end by 7 bases; junction bases not matched to a gene: 9.

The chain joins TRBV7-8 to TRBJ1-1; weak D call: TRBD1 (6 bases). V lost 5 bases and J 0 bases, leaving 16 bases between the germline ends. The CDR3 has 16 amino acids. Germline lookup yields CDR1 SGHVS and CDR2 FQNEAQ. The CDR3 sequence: CASSAIPGTLNTEAFF. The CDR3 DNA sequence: TGTGCCAGCAGCGCCATTCCCGGGACATTGAACACTGAAGCTTTCTTT.

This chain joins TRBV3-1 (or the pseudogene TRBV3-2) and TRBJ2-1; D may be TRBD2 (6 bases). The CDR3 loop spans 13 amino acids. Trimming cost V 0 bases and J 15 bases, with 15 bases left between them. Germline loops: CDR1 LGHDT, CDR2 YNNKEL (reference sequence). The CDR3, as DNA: TGTGCCAGCAGCCAAGAGCGTGGACTACTCACGTTCTTC. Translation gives CASSQERGLLTFF.

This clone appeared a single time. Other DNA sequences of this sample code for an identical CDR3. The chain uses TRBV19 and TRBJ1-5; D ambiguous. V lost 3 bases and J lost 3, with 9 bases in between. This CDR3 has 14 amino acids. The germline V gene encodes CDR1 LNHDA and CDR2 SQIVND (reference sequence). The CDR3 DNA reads TGTGCCAGTAGTATTGTGGAGAACAATCAGCCCCAGCATTTT. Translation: CASSIVENNQPQHF. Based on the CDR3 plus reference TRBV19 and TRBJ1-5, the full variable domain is DGGITQSPKYLFRKEGQNVTLSCEQNLNHDAMYWYRQDPGQGLRLIYYSQIVNDFQKGDIAEGYSVSREKKESFPLTVTSAQKNPTAFYLCASSIVENNQPQHFGDGTRLSIL.

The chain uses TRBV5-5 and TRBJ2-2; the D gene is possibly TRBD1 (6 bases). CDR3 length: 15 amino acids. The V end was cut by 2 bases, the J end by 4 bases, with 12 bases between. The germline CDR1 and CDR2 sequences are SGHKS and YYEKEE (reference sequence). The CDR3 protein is CASSLSGQSTGELFF. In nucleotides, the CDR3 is TGTGCCAGCAGCTTATCTGGACAGTCCACCGGGGAGCTGTTTTTT.

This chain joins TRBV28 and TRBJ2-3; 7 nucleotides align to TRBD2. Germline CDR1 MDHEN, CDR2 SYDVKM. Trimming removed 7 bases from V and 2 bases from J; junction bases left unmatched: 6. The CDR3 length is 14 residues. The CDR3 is CASMTSPFTDTQYF. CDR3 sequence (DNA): TGTGCCAGCATGACTAGCCCATTCACAGATACGCAGTATTTT.

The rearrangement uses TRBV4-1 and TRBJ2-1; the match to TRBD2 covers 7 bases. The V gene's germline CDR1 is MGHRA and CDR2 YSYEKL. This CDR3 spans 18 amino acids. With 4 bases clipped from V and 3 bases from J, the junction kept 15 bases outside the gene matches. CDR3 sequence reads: CASSPSGESGNLYNEQFF. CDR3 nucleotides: TGCGCCAGCAGCCCCTCGGGTGAGAGCGGGAATCTCTACAATGAGCAGTTCTTC.

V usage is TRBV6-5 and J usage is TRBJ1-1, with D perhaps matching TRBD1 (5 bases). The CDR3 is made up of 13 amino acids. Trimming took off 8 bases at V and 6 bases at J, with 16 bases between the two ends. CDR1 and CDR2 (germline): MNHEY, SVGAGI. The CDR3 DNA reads TGTGCCAGCCGGCGGGGGACGGGCGCTGAAGCTTTCTTT. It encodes CASRRGTGAEAFF.

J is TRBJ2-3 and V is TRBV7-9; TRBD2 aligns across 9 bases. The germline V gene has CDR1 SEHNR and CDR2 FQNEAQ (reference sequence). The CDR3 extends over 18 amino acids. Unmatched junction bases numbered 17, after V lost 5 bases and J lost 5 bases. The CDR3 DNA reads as TGTGCCAGCAGCCCCCGGTCGGGATTTGCGGGAGGGTTAGATACGCAGTATTTT. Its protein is CASSPRSGFAGGLDTQYF.

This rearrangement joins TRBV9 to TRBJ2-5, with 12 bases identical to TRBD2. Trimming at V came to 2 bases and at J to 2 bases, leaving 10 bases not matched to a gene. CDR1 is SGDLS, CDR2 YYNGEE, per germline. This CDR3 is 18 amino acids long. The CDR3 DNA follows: TGTGCCAGCAGCGTTACACTAACTAGCGGGGGGTCTCAAGAGACCCAGTACTTC. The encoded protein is CASSVTLTSGGSQETQYF.

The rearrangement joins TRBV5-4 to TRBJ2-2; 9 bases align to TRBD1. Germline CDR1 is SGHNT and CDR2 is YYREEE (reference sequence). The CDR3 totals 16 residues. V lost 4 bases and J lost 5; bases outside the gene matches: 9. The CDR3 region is CASSTQQGADTGELFF. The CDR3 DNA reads TGTGCCAGCAGCACGCAACAGGGGGCAGATACCGGGGAGCTGTTTTTT. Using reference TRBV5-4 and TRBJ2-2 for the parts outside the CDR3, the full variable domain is ETGVTQSPTHLIKTRGQQVTLRCSSQSGHNTVSWYQQALGQGPQFIFQYYREEENGRGNFPPRFSGLQFPNYSSELNVNALELDDSALYLCASSTQQGADTGELFFGEGSRLTVL.

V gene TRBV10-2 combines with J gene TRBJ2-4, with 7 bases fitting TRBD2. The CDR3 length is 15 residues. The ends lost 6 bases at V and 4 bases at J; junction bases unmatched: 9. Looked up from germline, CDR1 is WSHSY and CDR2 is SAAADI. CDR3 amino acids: CASRLDGGLKNIQYF. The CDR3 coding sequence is TGCGCCAGCAGGCTCGATGGGGGACTAAAAAACATTCAGTACTTC.

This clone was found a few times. CDR3 protein: CASSPQWNTGELFF. CDR3 DNA sequence: TGTGCCAGCAGCCCCCAGTGGAACACCGGGGAGCTGTTTTTT. This chain joins TRBV3-1 (or the pseudogene TRBV3-2) and TRBJ2-2; no firm D call. Germline CDR1 and CDR2: LGHDT and YNNKEL (reference sequence). The CDR3 loop spans 14 amino acids. V dropped 4 bases and J dropped 1 base, with 7 bases sitting between them.

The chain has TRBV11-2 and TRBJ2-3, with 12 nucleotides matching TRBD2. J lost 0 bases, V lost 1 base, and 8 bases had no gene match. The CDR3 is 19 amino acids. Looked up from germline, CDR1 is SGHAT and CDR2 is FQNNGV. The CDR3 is CASSLGLAGGTPSTDTQYF. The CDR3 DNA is TGTGCCAGCAGCTTAGGGCTAGCGGGGGGGACGCCCAGCACAGATACGCAGTATTTT.

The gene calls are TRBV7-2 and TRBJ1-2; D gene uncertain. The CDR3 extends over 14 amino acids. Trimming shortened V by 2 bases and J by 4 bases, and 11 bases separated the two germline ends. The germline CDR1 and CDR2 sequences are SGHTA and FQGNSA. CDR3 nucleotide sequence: TGTGCCAGCAGCTTAAGTAGGGCGGGCTATGGCTACACCTTC. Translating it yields CASSLSRAGYGYTF. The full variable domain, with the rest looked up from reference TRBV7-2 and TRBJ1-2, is GAGVSQSPSNKVTEKGKDVELRCDPISGHTALYWYRQSLGQGLEFLIYFQGNSAPDKSGLPSDRFSAERTGGSVSTLTIQRTQQEDSAVYLCASSLSRAGYGYTFGSGTRLTVV.

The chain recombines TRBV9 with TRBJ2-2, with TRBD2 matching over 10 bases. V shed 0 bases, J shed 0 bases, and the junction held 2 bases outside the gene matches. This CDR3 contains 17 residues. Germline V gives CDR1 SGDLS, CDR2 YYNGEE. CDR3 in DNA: TGTGCCAGCAGCGTAGCTAGCGGGAGTACGAACACCGGGGAGCTGTTTTTT. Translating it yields CASSVASGSTNTGELFF.